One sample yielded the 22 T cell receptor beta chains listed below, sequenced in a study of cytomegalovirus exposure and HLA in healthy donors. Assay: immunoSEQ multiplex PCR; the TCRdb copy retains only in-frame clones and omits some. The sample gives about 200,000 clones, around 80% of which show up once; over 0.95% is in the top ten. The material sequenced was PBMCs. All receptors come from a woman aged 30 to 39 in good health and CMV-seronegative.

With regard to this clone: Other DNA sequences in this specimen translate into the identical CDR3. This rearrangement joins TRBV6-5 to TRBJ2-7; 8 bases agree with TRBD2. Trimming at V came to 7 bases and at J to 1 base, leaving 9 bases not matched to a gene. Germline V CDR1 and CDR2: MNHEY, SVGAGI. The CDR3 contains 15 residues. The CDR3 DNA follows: TGTGCCAGCACCCCTGGGAGCGGGGGATCCTACGAGCAGTACTTC. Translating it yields CASTPGSGGSYEQYF.

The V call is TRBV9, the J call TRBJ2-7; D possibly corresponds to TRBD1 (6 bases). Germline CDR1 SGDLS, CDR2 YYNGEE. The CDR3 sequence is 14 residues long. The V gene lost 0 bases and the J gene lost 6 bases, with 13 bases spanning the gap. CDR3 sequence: CASSVGPGEIEQYF. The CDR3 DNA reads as TGTGCCAGCAGCGTAGGTCCAGGGGAAATCGAGCAGTACTTC.

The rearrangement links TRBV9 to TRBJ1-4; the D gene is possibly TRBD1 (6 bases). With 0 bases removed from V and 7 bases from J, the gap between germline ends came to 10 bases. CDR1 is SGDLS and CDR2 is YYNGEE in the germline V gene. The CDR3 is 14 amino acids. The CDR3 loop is CASSVGTASEKLFF. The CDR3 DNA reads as TGTGCCAGCAGCGTAGGGACAGCAAGTGAAAAACTGTTTTTT. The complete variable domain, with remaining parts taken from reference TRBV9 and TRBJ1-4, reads DSGVTQTPKHLITATGQRVTLRCSPRSGDLSVYWYQQSLDQGLQFLIQYYNGEERAKGNILERFSAQQFPDLHSELNLSSLELGDSALYFCASSVGTASEKLFFGSGTQLSVL.

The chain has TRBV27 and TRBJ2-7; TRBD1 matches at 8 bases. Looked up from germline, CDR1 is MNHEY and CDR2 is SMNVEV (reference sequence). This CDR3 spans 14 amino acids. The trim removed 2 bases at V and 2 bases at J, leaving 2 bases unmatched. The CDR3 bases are TGTGCCAGCAGTTTACAGGGGGCTCCCTACGAGCAGTACTTC. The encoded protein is CASSLQGAPYEQYF.

In DNA form, the CDR3 reads TGTGCCAGCAGTGGCCCGATCAGGTACTTC. This translates into CASSGPIRYF. This sequence joins TRBV6-1 and TRBJ2-7; no clear D gene. V was clipped by 4 bases and J by 12 bases, with 10 bases between them. Germline V CDR1 and CDR2: MNHNS, SASEGT. The CDR3 has 10 residues.

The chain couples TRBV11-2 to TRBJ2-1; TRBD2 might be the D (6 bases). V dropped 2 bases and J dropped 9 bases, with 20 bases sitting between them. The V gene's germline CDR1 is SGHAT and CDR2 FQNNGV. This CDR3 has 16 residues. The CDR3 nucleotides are TGTGCCAGCAGCTTAATAGGGACTGGCGCCTCTGGTGAGCAGTTCTTC. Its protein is CASSLIGTGASGEQFF.

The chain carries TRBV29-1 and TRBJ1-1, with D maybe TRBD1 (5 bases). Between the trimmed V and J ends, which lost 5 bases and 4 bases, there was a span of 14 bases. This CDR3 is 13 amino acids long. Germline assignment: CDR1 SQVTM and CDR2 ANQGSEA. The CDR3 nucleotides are TGCAGCGTTCAGTGGCAGGGTGGCACTGAAGCTTTCTTT. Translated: CSVQWQGGTEAFF.

CDR3 residues: CASTKLDRASYF. The CDR3 region has the DNA TGTGCCAGCACCAAGCTCGACAGGGCGTCATATTTT. This chain joins TRBV28 and TRBJ2-3; 7 bases are a match to TRBD1. Germline CDR1 MDHEN, CDR2 SYDVKM. The ends lost 7 bases at V and 15 bases at J; junction bases unmatched: 13. The CDR3 covers 12 residues.

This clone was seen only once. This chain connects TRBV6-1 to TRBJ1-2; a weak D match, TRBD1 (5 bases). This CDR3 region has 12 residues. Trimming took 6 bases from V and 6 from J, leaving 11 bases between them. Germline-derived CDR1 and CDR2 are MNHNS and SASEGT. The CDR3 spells CASRTGGNGYTF. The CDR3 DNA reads TGTGCCAGCAGGACCGGGGGTAATGGCTACACCTTC.

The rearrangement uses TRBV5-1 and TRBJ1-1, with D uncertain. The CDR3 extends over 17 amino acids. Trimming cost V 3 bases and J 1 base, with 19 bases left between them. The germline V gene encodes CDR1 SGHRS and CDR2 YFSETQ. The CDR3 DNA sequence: TGCGCCAGCAGCTCGATTGGACTGCCACCGAGGAACACTGAAGCTTTCTTT. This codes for CASSSIGLPPRNTEAFF.

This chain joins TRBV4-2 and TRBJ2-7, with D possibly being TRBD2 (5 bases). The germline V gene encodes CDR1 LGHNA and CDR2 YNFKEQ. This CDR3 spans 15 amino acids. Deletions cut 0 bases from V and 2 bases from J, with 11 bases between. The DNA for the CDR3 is TGTGCCAGCAGCCAAGATGCTAGCAGAACCTACGAGCAGTACTTC. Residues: CASSQDASRTYEQYF.

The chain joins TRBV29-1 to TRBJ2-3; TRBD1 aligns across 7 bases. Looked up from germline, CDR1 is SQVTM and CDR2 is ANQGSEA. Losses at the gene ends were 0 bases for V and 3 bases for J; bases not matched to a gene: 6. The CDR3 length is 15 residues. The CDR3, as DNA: TGCAGCGTTGAAGAAGGAGGACAGGAGACAGATACGCAGTATTTT. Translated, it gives CSVEEGGQETDTQYF.

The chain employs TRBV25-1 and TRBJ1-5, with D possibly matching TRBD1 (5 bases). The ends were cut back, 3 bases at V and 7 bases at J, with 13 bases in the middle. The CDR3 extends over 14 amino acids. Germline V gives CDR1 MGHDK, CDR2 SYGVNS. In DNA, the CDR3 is TGTGCCAGCAGTGAGTCGGGACTCAGGCAGCCCCAGCATTTT. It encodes CASSESGLRQPQHF.

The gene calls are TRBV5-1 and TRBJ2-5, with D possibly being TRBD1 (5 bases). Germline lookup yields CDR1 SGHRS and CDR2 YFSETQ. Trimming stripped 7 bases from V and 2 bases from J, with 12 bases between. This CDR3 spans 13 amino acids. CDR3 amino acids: CASSEDTQETQYF. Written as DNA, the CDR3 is TGCGCCAGCTCCGAGGACACACAAGAGACCCAGTACTTC.

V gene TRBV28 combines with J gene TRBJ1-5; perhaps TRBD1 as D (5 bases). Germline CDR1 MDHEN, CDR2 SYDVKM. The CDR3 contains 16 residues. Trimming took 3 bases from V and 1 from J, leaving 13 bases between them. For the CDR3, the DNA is TGTGCCAGCAGTTTGTCAGGGCTGTTCAGCAATCAGCCCCAGCATTTT. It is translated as CASSLSGLFSNQPQHF.

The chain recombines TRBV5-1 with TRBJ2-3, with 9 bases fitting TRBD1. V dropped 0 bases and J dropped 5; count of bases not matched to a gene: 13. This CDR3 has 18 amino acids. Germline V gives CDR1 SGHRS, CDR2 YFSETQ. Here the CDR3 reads CASSLVAPGQGIEDTQYF. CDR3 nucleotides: TGCGCCAGCAGCTTGGTCGCCCCGGGACAGGGAATTGAAGATACGCAGTATTTT.

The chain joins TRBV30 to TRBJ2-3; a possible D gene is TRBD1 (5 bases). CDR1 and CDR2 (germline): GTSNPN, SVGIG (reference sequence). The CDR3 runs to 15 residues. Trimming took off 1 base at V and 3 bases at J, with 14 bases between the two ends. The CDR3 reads CAWSGAPGSTDTQYF. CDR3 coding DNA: TGTGCCTGGAGTGGGGCCCCAGGGTCGACAGATACGCAGTATTTT.

CDR3 in amino acids: CASSLAAGAPDTQYF. In DNA form, the CDR3 reads TGTGCCAGCAGCTTAGCAGCGGGAGCCCCAGATACGCAGTATTTT. The rearrangement uses TRBV7-7 and TRBJ2-3, with 8 bases lining up with TRBD2. CDR1 is SSHAT, CDR2 FNYEAQ, per germline (reference sequence). The CDR3 runs 15 residues. The ends lost 0 bases at V and 4 bases at J; junction bases unmatched: 3.

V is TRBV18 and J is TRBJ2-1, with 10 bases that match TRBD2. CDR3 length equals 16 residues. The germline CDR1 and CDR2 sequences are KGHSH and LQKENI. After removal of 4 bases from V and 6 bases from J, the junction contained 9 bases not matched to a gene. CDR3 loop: CASSLQSSSGGNEQFF. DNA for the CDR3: TGTGCCAGCTCACTTCAATCCTCTAGCGGGGGCAATGAGCAGTTCTTC.

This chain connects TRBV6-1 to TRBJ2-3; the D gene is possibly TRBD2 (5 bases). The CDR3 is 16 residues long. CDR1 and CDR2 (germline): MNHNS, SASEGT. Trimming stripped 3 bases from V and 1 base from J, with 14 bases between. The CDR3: CASSDGERTGTDTQYF. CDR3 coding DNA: TGTGCCAGCAGTGATGGGGAGAGGACTGGCACAGATACGCAGTATTTT.

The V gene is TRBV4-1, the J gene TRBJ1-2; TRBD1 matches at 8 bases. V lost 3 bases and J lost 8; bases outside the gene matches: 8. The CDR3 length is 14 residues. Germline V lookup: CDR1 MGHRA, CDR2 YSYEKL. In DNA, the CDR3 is TGCGCCAGCAGCCATTACGGACAGGGAAAAGGCTACACCTTC. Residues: CASSHYGQGKGYTF.

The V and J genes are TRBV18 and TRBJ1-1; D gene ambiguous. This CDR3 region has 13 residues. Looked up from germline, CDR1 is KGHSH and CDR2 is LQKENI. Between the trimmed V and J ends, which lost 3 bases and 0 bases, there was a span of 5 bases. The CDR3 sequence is CASSPRVNTEAFF. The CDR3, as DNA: TGTGCCAGCTCACCGAGGGTGAACACTGAAGCTTTCTTT.